What follows describes a single T cell receptor (beta chain). The data originate from a study of blood T cell repertoires in COVID-19. Under the authors' procedure: Reference gene primer amplification gave nucleated cell count estimates. Sequenced by immunoSEQ multiplex PCR; TCRdb stores in-frame clones only, minus some. The D gene and trimming were derived from the DNA, and the V and J assignments and clone size from that table. The top ten hold about 10% of the sample, which has some 130,000 clones, more than 75% seen once. CDR3 length: 14 residues. The J segment lost 5 bases and the V segment lost 2 bases, leaving 3 bases of the junction unmatched. Germline CDR1 MNHEY, CDR2 SMNVEV (reference sequence). The Seattle patients joined while their infection was active and were tracked longitudinally afterward.

This chain joins TRBV27 and TRBJ1-1, with 9 bases identical to TRBD1. The clonotype comes from a woman in her 70s with COVID-19, enrolled during active disease. Specimen: peripheral blood. CDR3 sequence: CASSLHRGLTEAFF. The DNA of the CDR3 is TGTGCCAGCAGTTTACACAGGGGGCTAACTGAAGCTTTCTTT.